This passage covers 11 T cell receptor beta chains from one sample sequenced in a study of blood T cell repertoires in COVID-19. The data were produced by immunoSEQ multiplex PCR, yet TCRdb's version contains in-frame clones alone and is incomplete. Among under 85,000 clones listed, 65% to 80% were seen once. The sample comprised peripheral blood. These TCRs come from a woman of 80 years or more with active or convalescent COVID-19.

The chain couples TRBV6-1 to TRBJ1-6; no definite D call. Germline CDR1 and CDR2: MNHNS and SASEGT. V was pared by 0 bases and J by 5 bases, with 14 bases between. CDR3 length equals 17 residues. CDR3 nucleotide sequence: TGTGCCAGCAGTGAAGCGGTCAGGTGGTCGGATAATTCACCCCTCCACTTT. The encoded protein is CASSEAVRWSDNSPLHF.

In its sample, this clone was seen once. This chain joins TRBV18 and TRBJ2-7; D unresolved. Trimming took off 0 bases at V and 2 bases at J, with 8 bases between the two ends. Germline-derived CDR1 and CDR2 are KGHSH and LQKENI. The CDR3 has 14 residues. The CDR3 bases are TGTGCCAGCTCACCACCGGCAGGCACCTACGAGCAGTACTTC. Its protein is CASSPPAGTYEQYF.

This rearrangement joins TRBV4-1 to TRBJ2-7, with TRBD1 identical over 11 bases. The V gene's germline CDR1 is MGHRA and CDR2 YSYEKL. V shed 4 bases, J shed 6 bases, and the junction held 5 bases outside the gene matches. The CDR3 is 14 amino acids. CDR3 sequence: CASSPPGQGGEQYF. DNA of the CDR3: TGCGCCAGCAGCCCGCCGGGACAGGGGGGCGAGCAGTACTTC.

The CDR3 nucleotides are TGCGCCAGCAGCCAAGAGGGAGGGGGAAACATTCAGTACTTC. The encoded protein is CASSQEGGGNIQYF. The chain has TRBV4-3 and TRBJ2-4, with D perhaps matching TRBD2 (7 bases). This CDR3 is built from 14 residues. The V gene's germline CDR1 is LGHNA and CDR2 YSLEER. Trimming cost V 0 bases and J 6 bases, with 9 bases left between them.

The CDR3 sequence: CASSYGQGKEETQYF. The CDR3 DNA sequence: TGTGCCAGCAGTTATGGACAGGGGAAAGAAGAGACCCAGTACTTC. The rearrangement uses TRBV6-6 and TRBJ2-5; 9 positions agree with TRBD1. The CDR3 is 15 residues long. Germline V CDR1 and CDR2: MNHNY, SVGAGI (reference sequence). Losses at the gene ends were 3 bases for V and 3 bases for J; bases not matched to a gene: 5.

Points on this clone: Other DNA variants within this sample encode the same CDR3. CDR3 region: CASSLGQGLGDTEAFF. The CDR3 nucleotides read TGCGCCAGCAGCTTGGGGCAGGGGCTCGGTGACACTGAAGCTTTCTTT. The chain employs TRBV5-1 and TRBJ1-1, with D tentatively TRBD1 (6 bases). This CDR3 has 16 residues. CDR1 is SGHRS, CDR2 YFSETQ, per germline. Trimming removed 0 bases from V and 3 bases from J, with 15 bases in between.

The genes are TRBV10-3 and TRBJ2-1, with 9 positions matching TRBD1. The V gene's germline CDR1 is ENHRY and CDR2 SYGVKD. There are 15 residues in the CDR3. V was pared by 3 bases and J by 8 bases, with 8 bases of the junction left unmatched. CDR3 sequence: CAISDRGQGGDEQFF. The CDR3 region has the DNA TGTGCCATCAGTGATCGGGGACAGGGTGGGGATGAGCAGTTCTTC.

The CDR3 loop is CASSLVRVAGGDTQYF. CDR3 bases: TGTGCCAGCAGCTTAGTTAGAGTAGCGGGGGGGGATACGCAGTATTTT. The chain carries TRBV7-2 and TRBJ2-3, with 11 bases fitting TRBD2. Looked up from germline, CDR1 is SGHTA and CDR2 is FQGNSA. Trimming removed 1 base from V and 6 bases from J; junction bases left unmatched: 6. This CDR3 is built from 16 residues. The full variable domain, with the rest looked up from reference TRBV7-2 and TRBJ2-3, is GAGVSQSPSNKVTEKGKDVELRCDPISGHTALYWYRQSLGQGLEFLIYFQGNSAPDKSGLPSDRFSAERTGGSVSTLTIQRTQQEDSAVYLCASSLVRVAGGDTQYFGPGTRLTVL.

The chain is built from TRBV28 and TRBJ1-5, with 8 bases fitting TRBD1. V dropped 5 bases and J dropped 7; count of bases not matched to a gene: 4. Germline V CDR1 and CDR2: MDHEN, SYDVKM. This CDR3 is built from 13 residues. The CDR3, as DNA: TGTGCCAGCAGTGGACAGGGTTGGCAGCCCCAGCATTTT. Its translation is CASSGQGWQPQHF.

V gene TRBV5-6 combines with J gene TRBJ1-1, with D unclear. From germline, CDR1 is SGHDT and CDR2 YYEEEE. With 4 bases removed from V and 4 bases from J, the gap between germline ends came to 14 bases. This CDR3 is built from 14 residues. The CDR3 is CASSPAGVGTEAFF. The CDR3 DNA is TGTGCCAGCAGCCCTGCGGGCGTGGGCACTGAAGCTTTCTTT.

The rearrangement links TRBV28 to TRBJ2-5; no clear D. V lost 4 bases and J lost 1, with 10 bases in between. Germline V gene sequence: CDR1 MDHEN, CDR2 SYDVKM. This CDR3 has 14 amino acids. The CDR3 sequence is CASSWAGAQETQYF. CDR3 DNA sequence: TGTGCCAGCAGTTGGGCAGGCGCCCAAGAGACCCAGTACTTC.